The TCR beta chain under discussion was sequenced for a study of early T cells in non-severe SARS-CoV-2 infection. The wider study: Alpha and beta chains were unpaired, from unsorted whole-blood bulk RNA.

Study results and caveats: Reliance on VDJdb matching favored anti-spike CD8 responses; private and CD4 specificities were missed.

This clonotype was found many times. The antigen is undetermined. The germline V gene encodes CDR1 ENHRY and CDR2 SYGVKD. This CDR3 is built from 16 residues. Deletions cut 3 bases from V and 6 bases from J, with 15 bases between. Individual cDNA molecules received unique molecular identifiers during library preparation. In TCRdb, the 5' RACE reads were re-called with MiXCR into one record per CDR3 protein. Counted here are tens of thousands of distinct CDR3 sequences, around 4.1% occurring once; the ten biggest clones make up 3%. Sequenced sample: whole blood. The TCR comes from an adult who was a healthcare worker with PCR-confirmed SARS-CoV-2 infection or an uninfected control (not recorded which). The gene calls are TRBV10-3 and TRBJ1-6; D is undetermined. Here the CDR3 reads CAISESRMVLNSPLHF. CDR3 coding DNA: TGTGCCATCAGTGAATCAAGAATGGTCCTTAATTCACCCCTCCACTTT.